This section outlines one T cell receptor (beta chain) sequence together with its context. V lost 6 bases, J lost 2 bases, and 15 bases lay in between. Germline CDR1 reads MNHNY; CDR2 reads SVGAGI (reference sequence). CDR3 size: 15 residues. In the study's own analysis: Amplifying reference gene primers gave estimates of nucleated cell counts. The method was immunoSEQ multiplex PCR; TCRdb's version includes in-frame clones alone and lacks a portion of them. That table gives V, J and clone size, and the DNA gave D and trimming. The sample holds some 260,000 clones, roughly 84% seen once. This sample stems from a study of blood T cell repertoires in COVID-19. As for the study in general: Samples representing acute and convalescent COVID-19 were sourced from the United States, Italy and Spain. PBMCs, B-cell-depleted T cells, or T cells provided the cDNA or gDNA that made up the material.

The receptor comes from a woman aged 18-29 years with acute or convalescent COVID-19. Sequencing was carried out using peripheral blood. This chain joins TRBV6-6 and TRBJ2-3; D is possibly TRBD2 (6 bases). DNA of the CDR3: TGTGCCAGCAGACGAACCGGGACTTTCACAGATACGCAGTATTTT. Translated, it gives CASRRTGTFTDTQYF.